The 27 T cell receptor beta chains below come from one sample, sequenced in a study of T cell repertoires in cytomegalovirus infection. TCRdb used MiXCR to reprocess the reads, holding one entry per CDR3 protein. In the table there are roughly 920,000 distinct CDR3 sequences, about 33% of which are singletons. Their antigens are not known. The specimen was cultured CD8+ T cells from PBMCs, collected from culture after CMV antigen stimulation. Source of these receptors: a human donor in good health (CMV status not recorded). Some clones in this sample may be carry-over from other donors' samples.

This clonotype was seen many times. V is TRBV24-1 and J is TRBJ2-3; D is unclear. The CDR3 has 11 amino acids. V was clipped by 5 bases and J by 6 bases, with 5 bases between them. Per the germline V gene, CDR1 is KGHDR and CDR2 is SFDVKD. Here the CDR3 DNA reads TGTGCCACCAGTGCCCTGGATACGCAGTATTTT. This codes for CATSALDTQYF.

The chain uses TRBV6-8 and TRBJ2-5; perhaps TRBD2 as D (6 bases). Looked up from germline, CDR1 is MNHGY and CDR2 is SAAAGT. The CDR3 has 16 amino acids. V dropped 2 bases and J dropped 0 bases, with 13 bases sitting between them. The CDR3: CASSYGDFLYQETQYF. For the CDR3, the DNA is TGTGCCAGCAGTTACGGGGACTTCCTGTACCAAGAGACCCAGTACTTC.

This clonotype was picked up a small number of times. The chain recombines TRBV4-3 with TRBJ2-1, with 10 bases lining up with TRBD2. J gave up 2 bases and V 2 bases, and 6 bases lay outside the gene matches. The germline CDR1 and CDR2 sequences are LGHNA and YSLEER. The CDR3 contains 17 residues. In DNA form, the CDR3 reads TGCGCCAGCAGCCAATCCTGGACTAGCGGACCCTACAATGAGCAGTTCTTC. It specifies CASSQSWTSGPYNEQFF.

This clonotype was detected a few times. The gene calls are TRBV4-3 and TRBJ1-2, with D perhaps TRBD1 (6 bases). Germline lookup yields CDR1 LGHNA and CDR2 YSLEER. Trimming shortened V by 0 bases and J by 4 bases, and 9 bases separated the two germline ends. The CDR3 is 14 amino acids. CDR3 residues: CASSQERGGYGYTF. CDR3 coding DNA: TGCGCCAGCAGCCAAGAACGAGGGGGCTATGGCTACACCTTC.

The rearrangement joins TRBV11-3 to TRBJ2-3, with D perhaps assigned TRBD1 or TRBD2 (5 bases each). V was pared by 3 bases and J by 0 bases, with 10 bases between. CDR1 SGHNT and CDR2 YENEEA come from the germline V gene. The CDR3 loop spans 15 amino acids. The CDR3 loop is CASSFGRDSTDTQYF. CDR3 coding DNA: TGTGCCAGCAGCTTCGGCCGGGACAGCACAGATACGCAGTATTTT. The variable domain in full, with the rest retrieved from reference TRBV11-3 and TRBJ2-3, is EAGVVQSPRYKIIEKKQPVAFWCNPISGHNTLYWYLQNLGQGPELLIRYENEEAVDDSQLPKDRFSAERLKGVDSTLKIQPAELGDSAVYLCASSFGRDSTDTQYFGPGTRLTVL.

This clonotype was detected many times. The chain links TRBV7-2 to TRBJ2-1; a possible D gene is TRBD1 (5 bases). Germline V CDR1 and CDR2: SGHTA, FQGNSA. The CDR3 extends over 16 amino acids. V dropped 3 bases and J dropped 4 bases, with 16 bases sitting between them. The CDR3 reads CASSFPGLGDYNEQFF. The CDR3 DNA follows: TGTGCCAGCAGCTTCCCTGGGCTAGGGGATTACAATGAGCAGTTCTTC.

This rearrangement joins TRBV6-5 to TRBJ2-3; no clear D. The CDR3 consists of 14 residues. Germline CDR1 reads MNHEY; CDR2 reads SVGAGI. The ends were cut back, 8 bases at V and 0 bases at J, with 12 bases in the middle. CDR3 protein: CASSNSTSTDTQYF. As DNA, the CDR3 is TGTGCCAGCTCCAACAGTACTAGCACAGATACGCAGTATTTT.

The chain carries TRBV19 and TRBJ2-1, with TRBD2 matching 10 bases. CDR1 is LNHDA, CDR2 SQIVND, per germline (reference sequence). This CDR3 comprises 14 residues. V trimming: 5 bases; J trimming: 8 bases; junction bases outside the gene matches: 6. The CDR3 region is CASSVSGGAHEQFF. The CDR3 DNA reads as TGTGCCAGTAGTGTCAGCGGGGGGGCCCATGAGCAGTTCTTC.

The genes are TRBV20-1 and TRBJ1-1; a weak D match, TRBD1 (6 bases). The CDR3 sequence is 14 residues long. Germline CDR1 is DFQATT and CDR2 is SNEGSKA (reference sequence). V was pared by 0 bases and J by 11 bases, with 19 bases between. CDR3 bases: TGCAGTGCTAGAGAATGGCGGCAGGGGAGTGAGGCTTTCTTT. As protein: CSAREWRQGSEAFF.

This clonotype was seen only a few times. The chain joins TRBV7-9 to TRBJ2-2; the D gene is possibly TRBD2 (6 bases). The germline V and J ends were trimmed by 7 bases and 5 bases, with 20 bases remaining between them. This CDR3 has 16 residues. Germline lookup yields CDR1 SEHNR and CDR2 FQNEAQ (reference sequence). CDR3 DNA: TGTGCCAGCACCCCCGTTTGGAGGGCAGAAACCGGGGAGCTGTTTTTT. Protein sequence: CASTPVWRAETGELFF.

This clonotype was observed a few times. V and J are TRBV6-1 and TRBJ1-5; 9 bases align to TRBD1. Germline CDR1 reads MNHNS; CDR2 reads SASEGT. Trimming removed 3 bases from V and 7 bases from J; junction bases left unmatched: 13. The CDR3 length is 17 residues. The CDR3 loop is CASSDPGWTGVHQPQHF. Written as DNA, the CDR3 is TGTGCCAGCAGTGATCCGGGGTGGACAGGGGTCCACCAGCCCCAGCATTTT.

This clonotype has just a few counts. V is TRBV27 and J is TRBJ1-1; 9 bases fit TRBD1. The CDR3 is made up of 16 amino acids. V lost 3 bases to trimming and J lost 6 bases; unmatched junction nucleotides: 11. Germline CDR1 and CDR2: MNHEY and SMNVEV (reference sequence). The CDR3 spells CASSFPSTGGSAEAFF. In nucleotides, the CDR3 is TGTGCCAGCAGTTTTCCCTCTACAGGGGGCAGCGCTGAAGCTTTCTTT.

In this sample, this clonotype turned up a few times. V is TRBV5-1 and J is TRBJ2-3; 7 nucleotides line up with TRBD2. Germline loops: CDR1 SGHRS, CDR2 YFSETQ. The trim removed 5 bases at V and 4 bases at J, leaving 1 base unmatched. This CDR3 is built from 12 residues. The CDR3 DNA reads TGCGCCAGCAGGGGGGGGGCAGATACGCAGTATTTT. As protein: CASRGGADTQYF.

The J gene is TRBJ1-2, the V gene TRBV29-1; 7 nucleotides line up with TRBD1. CDR1 is SQVTM and CDR2 is ANQGSEA in the germline V gene. V was pared by 0 bases and J by 1 base, with 14 bases of the junction left unmatched. The CDR3 is 18 amino acids. CDR3 amino acids: CSVEDRRQGRVVNYGYTF. CDR3 nucleotide sequence: TGCAGCGTTGAAGATCGGCGACAGGGAAGAGTGGTTAACTATGGCTACACCTTC.

V gene TRBV3-1 combines with J gene TRBJ1-1; 9 nucleotides agree with TRBD1. The V gene end was trimmed by 0 bases and the J gene end by 11 bases; junction bases not matched to a gene: 16. Germline-derived CDR1 and CDR2 are LGHDT and YNNKEL (reference sequence). This CDR3 has 17 amino acids. In DNA, the CDR3 is TGTGCCAGCAGCCAAGACAGTTGGGTTGTACAGGGGGCAGGCGCTTTCTTT. As protein: CASSQDSWVVQGAGAFF.

This clonotype was seen a handful of times. V and J are TRBV27 and TRBJ2-3; D unclear. The CDR3 length is 14 residues. Germline loops: CDR1 MNHEY, CDR2 SMNVEV (reference sequence). Trimming removed 5 bases from V and 0 bases from J, with 9 bases in between. CDR3 nucleotide sequence: TGTGCCAGCAGTGGGATTTTTAGCACAGATACGCAGTATTTT. This encodes CASSGIFSTDTQYF.

This clonotype was counted ten times or more. This sequence joins TRBV7-6 and TRBJ2-2, with unresolved D. Germline assignment: CDR1 SGHVS and CDR2 FNYEAQ. V lost 4 bases and J 7 bases, leaving 10 bases between the germline ends. The CDR3 contains 13 residues. This chain's CDR3 is CASSSRKSGELFF. The CDR3 nucleotides read TGTGCCAGCAGCTCAAGGAAGAGCGGGGAGCTGTTTTTT.

This clonotype has a handful of counts. This chain uses TRBV6-5 with TRBJ2-1, with 8 bases that match TRBD2. The CDR3 is 16 amino acids. Trimming at V came to 0 bases and at J to 4 bases, leaving 5 bases not matched to a gene. The germline gives CDR1 MNHEY, CDR2 SVGAGI. Here the CDR3 reads CASSYSSSGVYNEQFF. CDR3 bases: TGTGCCAGCAGTTACTCGAGTAGCGGGGTTTACAATGAGCAGTTCTTC.

About this clonotype itself: This may arise from a read error, as a much more abundant clone is one base away. The genes are TRBV7-2 and TRBJ2-1; D is undetermined. In germline, CDR1 is SGHTA, CDR2 FQGNSA. The CDR3 covers 15 residues. With 6 bases removed from V and 6 bases from J, the gap between germline ends came to 18 bases. Here the CDR3 DNA reads TGTGCCAGCAGTCTGACGGTGCTCGTCCCCAATGAGCAGTTCTTC. This sequence encodes CASSLTVLVPNEQFF.

The sample holds a few counts of this clonotype. Here the CDR3 DNA reads TGCGCCAGCAGCCACCCGATTACCGGGGAGCTGTTTTTT. Encoded protein: CASSHPITGELFF. The chain couples TRBV4-1 to TRBJ2-2; D not resolved. The CDR3 covers 13 residues. V gave up 3 bases and J gave up 5 bases, with 7 bases separating them. Per the germline V gene, CDR1 is MGHRA and CDR2 is YSYEKL.

The gene calls are TRBV7-9 and TRBJ2-1; D remains ambiguous. The CDR3 totals 16 residues. Between the trimmed V and J ends, which lost 5 bases and 8 bases, there was a span of 22 bases. The germline V gene encodes CDR1 SEHNR and CDR2 FQNEAQ (reference sequence). CDR3 in amino acids: CASSLLTPLELDEQFF. In DNA form, the CDR3 reads TGTGCCAGCAGCCTCCTCACCCCTTTGGAACTGGATGAGCAGTTCTTC. Together with reference TRBV7-9 and TRBJ2-1, the CDR3 gives the full variable domain: DTGVSQNPRHKITKRGQNVTFRCDPISEHNRLYWYRQTLGQGPEFLTYFQNEAQLEKSRLLSDRFSAERPKGSFSTLEIQRTEQGDSAMYLCASSLLTPLELDEQFFGPGTRLTVL.

This clonotype was counted only a few times. This chain connects TRBV6-1 to TRBJ2-1; 9 bases map to TRBD1. The CDR3 extends over 15 amino acids. V trimming: 5 bases; J trimming: 7 bases; junction bases outside the gene matches: 9. CDR1 and CDR2 from the germline V gene are MNHNS and SASEGT. CDR3 DNA sequence: TGTGCCAGCAGTTTCCGGACAGGGGTAAAGAATGAGCAGTTCTTC. The encoded protein is CASSFRTGVKNEQFF.

This chain connects TRBV19 to TRBJ2-1; TRBD2 is a possible D gene (5 bases). Per the germline V gene, CDR1 is LNHDA and CDR2 is SQIVND (reference sequence). V lost 1 base to trimming and J lost 6 bases, with 7 bases between them. The CDR3 covers 13 residues. For the CDR3, the DNA is TGTGCCAGTAGTATAGGTGGACTCAATGAGCAGTTCTTC. Its protein is CASSIGGLNEQFF.

The chain has TRBV28 and TRBJ2-5, with 7 bases aligning to TRBD2. Germline assignment: CDR1 MDHEN and CDR2 SYDVKM. V shed 6 bases, J shed 2 bases, and the junction held 9 bases outside the gene matches. The CDR3 is 15 amino acids. The CDR3 here is CASRTPGLLQETQYF. DNA for the CDR3: TGTGCCAGCAGAACCCCGGGACTATTACAAGAGACCCAGTACTTC.

This clonotype was observed at least ten times. The genes are TRBV7-2 and TRBJ1-2; D is undetermined. V lost 1 base to trimming and J lost 10 bases, with 16 bases between them. CDR1 and CDR2 (germline): SGHTA, FQGNSA. The CDR3 contains 14 residues. The CDR3 coding sequence is TGTGCCAGCAGCTTAGTATCAGATGGAAGCGACTACACCTTC. Its translation: CASSLVSDGSDYTF.

V gene TRBV6-5 combines with J gene TRBJ2-7; 10 nucleotides align to TRBD1. The ends lost 3 bases at V and 5 bases at J; junction bases unmatched: 4. This CDR3 region has 14 residues. Looked up from germline, CDR1 is MNHEY and CDR2 is SVGAGI. DNA of the CDR3: TGTGCCAGCAGTTATGGGACAGGGGCCCACGAGCAGTACTTC. As protein: CASSYGTGAHEQYF.

The V call is TRBV6-5, the J call TRBJ2-1; TRBD2 matches 9 bases. Looked up from germline, CDR1 is MNHEY and CDR2 is SVGAGI. V lost 0 bases to trimming and J lost 6 bases; unmatched junction nucleotides: 6. The CDR3 consists of 16 residues. CDR3 amino acids: CASSYSPGLAPNEQFF. For the CDR3, the DNA is TGTGCCAGCAGTTACTCCCCGGGACTAGCTCCCAATGAGCAGTTCTTC.